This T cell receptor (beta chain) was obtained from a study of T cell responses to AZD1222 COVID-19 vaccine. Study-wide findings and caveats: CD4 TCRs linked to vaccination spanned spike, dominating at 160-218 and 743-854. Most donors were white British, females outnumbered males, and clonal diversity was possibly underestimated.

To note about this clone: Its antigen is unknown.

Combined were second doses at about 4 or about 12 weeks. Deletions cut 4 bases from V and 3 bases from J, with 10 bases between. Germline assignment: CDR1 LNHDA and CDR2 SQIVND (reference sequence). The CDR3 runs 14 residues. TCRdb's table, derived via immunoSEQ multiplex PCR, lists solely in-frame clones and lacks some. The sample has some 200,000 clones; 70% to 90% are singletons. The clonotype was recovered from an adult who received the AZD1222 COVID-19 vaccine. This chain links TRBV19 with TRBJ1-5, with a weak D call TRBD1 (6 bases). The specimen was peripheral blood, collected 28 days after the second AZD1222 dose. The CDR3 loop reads CASSRDNHNQPQHF. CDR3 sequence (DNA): TGTGCCAGTAGTAGGGACAACCACAATCAGCCCCAGCATTTT.